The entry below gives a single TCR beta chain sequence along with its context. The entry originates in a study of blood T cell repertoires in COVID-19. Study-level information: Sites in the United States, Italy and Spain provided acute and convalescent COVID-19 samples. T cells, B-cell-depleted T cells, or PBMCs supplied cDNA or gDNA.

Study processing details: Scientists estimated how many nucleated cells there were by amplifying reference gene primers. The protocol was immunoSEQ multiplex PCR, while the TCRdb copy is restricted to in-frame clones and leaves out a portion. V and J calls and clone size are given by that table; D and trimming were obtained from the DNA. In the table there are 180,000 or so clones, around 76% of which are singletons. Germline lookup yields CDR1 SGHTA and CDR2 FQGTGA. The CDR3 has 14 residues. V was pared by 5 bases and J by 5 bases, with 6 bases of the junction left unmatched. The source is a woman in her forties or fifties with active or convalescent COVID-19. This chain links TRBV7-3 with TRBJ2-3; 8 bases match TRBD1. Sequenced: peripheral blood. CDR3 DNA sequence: TGTGCCAGCAGCCCCGGACAGGGTGGAGATACGCAGTATTTT. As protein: CASSPGQGGDTQYF.